The following is a T cell receptor beta chain sequence with its context. This record comes from a study of T cell changes during pregnancy in multiple sclerosis. Profiled with immunoSEQ multiplex PCR; TCRdb holds only in-frame clones, not every one. The sample carries approximately 34,000 clones, 75% to 95% recorded once. The V gene lost 4 bases and the J gene lost 3 bases, with 10 bases spanning the gap. CDR1 is SGHRS and CDR2 is YFSETQ in the germline V gene. The CDR3 sequence is 13 residues long. The sample in question was CD8+ T cells from peripheral blood mononuclear cells, obtained before pregnancy. The chain carries TRBV5-1 and TRBJ1-1; D unresolved. This TCR was recovered from a female donor with multiple sclerosis, enrolled in a pregnancy study. CDR3 in DNA: TGCGCCAGCAGCCTAACAGTGTACACTGAAGCTTTCTTT. It specifies CASSLTVYTEAFF.